A selection of T cell receptor beta chains follows, all from one sample in a study of technical replicates of blood from several donors. Assay used: immunoSEQ multiplex PCR; TCRdb lists only in-frame clones, some missing. The sample lists about 81,000 clones; 96% were seen once. What was sequenced was T cells isolated from PBMCs. These receptors all come from a human donor in good health. CDR3s include the opening cysteine and the closing phenylalanine or tryptophan. Each record gives: CDR3 DNA, CDR3 protein, D gene, V gene, J gene, clone size. D genes are given only for firm matches. The size of a clone is reported for some rows only, either as once, few or many, or as a class for expanded clones.

TGTGCCAGCAGCATCTTATACCGGGACAGCTACTACGAGCAGTACTTC	CASSILYRDSYYEQYF	TRBD1	TRBV7-6	TRBJ2-7	-
TGTGCCAGTAGTGAGGGACTCGGTTTCACAGATACGCAGTATTTT	CASSEGLGFTDTQYF	-	TRBV19	TRBJ2-3	-
TGCGCCAGCAGCCCCTCCCCAGGGGTGAAGTGCTTCTTC	CASSPSPGVKCFF	-	TRBV4-1	TRBJ2-1	-
TGTGCCAGCAGCTTTAGAGACACTGAAGCTTTCTTT	CASSFRDTEAFF	-	TRBV5-5	TRBJ1-1	once
TGCGCCAGCAGCCAAGTTTGGGGGGGCCCTTACAATGAGCAGTTCTTC	CASSQVWGGPYNEQFF	-	TRBV4-1	TRBJ2-1	-
TGTGCCAGCAGCTTAGGTCTAGCGAAAGGCACAGATACGCAGTATTTT	CASSLGLAKGTDTQYF	-	TRBV7-3	TRBJ2-3	-
TGTGCCAGCAGCCAAGAAGCTCGGCAGGGAAAAACTAGCGGGAGGACCTCGGGGGGCGAGCAGTACTTC	CASSQEARQGKTSGRTSGGEQYF	TRBD2	TRBV14	TRBJ2-7	once
TGTGCCAGCAGCGTAGAATGGGGGGTCAGCTCCTACAATGAGCAGTTCTTC	CASSVEWGVSSYNEQFF	-	TRBV9	TRBJ2-1	few
TGTGCCAGTAGTAAACGGACAGAAGCGAACACCGGGGAGCTGTTTTTT	CASSKRTEANTGELFF	-	TRBV19	TRBJ2-2	-
TGTGCCAGCAGCTTACGCTCGCCCCGGGGCCTAGCGGGATTCGAGGAGCAGTTCTTC	CASSLRSPRGLAGFEEQFF	TRBD2	TRBV7-8	TRBJ2-1	-
TGTGCCAGCAGCTTAGGACAGGGGATTCCCTACGAGCAGTACTTC	CASSLGQGIPYEQYF	TRBD1	TRBV7-8	TRBJ2-7	-
TGTGCCAGCACGGACAGATTCTATGGCTACACCTTC	CASTDRFYGYTF	-	TRBV6-6	TRBJ1-2	-
TGTGCCACCAGCAGAGATTCACCCTGGGGGCAGCAAGAGACCCAGTACTTC	CATSRDSPWGQQETQYF	-	TRBV15	TRBJ2-5	-
TGTGCCAGACCCCCAGCGGCGAACACCGGGGAGCTGTTTTTT	CARPPAANTGELFF	-	TRBV5-3	TRBJ2-2	-
TGTGCCAGCAGTGAAGGAGGTGGCAGGGGGGATGGCTACACCTTC	CASSEGGGRGDGYTF	TRBD1	TRBV2	TRBJ1-2	-
TGTGCCAGCAGTTCCGGACAGGGGGCCACGTTC	CASSSGQGATF	TRBD1	TRBV27	TRBJ2-7	-
TGTGCCAGCAGTTTAAATGAGGGGGCGAATGGCTACACCTTC	CASSLNEGANGYTF	TRBD1	TRBV27	TRBJ1-2	-
TGTGCCAGTAGTCCCGGGGGGCCCACAGATACGCAGTATTTT	CASSPGGPTDTQYF	-	TRBV19	TRBJ2-3	-
TGTGCCAGCAGTTTAAGGGGTACTGAAGCTTTCTTT	CASSLRGTEAFF	-	TRBV28	TRBJ1-1	-